This T cell receptor (beta chain) came from a study of vaccination and CD4 T cells after COVID-19. Study summary: Investigators drew the post-COVID samples a median approximately 92 days after diagnosis, with a range of 35 to 161. Study outcomes and limitations: In median terms, SARS-CoV-2-reactive clonotypes went from approximately 21 to 38, a nonsignificant rise. In convalescent patients, 304 of 307 vaccine-specific clones were mono-reactive for SARS-CoV-2 spike.

CDR3 length equals 13 residues. V lost 5 bases and J lost 2, with 9 bases in between. Germline CDR1 SEHNR, CDR2 FQNEAQ (reference sequence). The study sequenced cultured CD4+ T cell DNA using the Oncomine TCR Beta short-read assay. TCRdb independently ran MiXCR on the PCR reads; one entry per CDR3 protein. The data show about 5,200 distinct CDR3 sequences, around 25% seen once. Points on this clonotype: Its antigen is still unknown.

The treatment: approximately 10-day PBMC culture with coronavirus spike peptide pools or control peptides (ViraFEST assay). The chain links TRBV7-9 to TRBJ1-1; the D gene is possibly TRBD1 (6 bases). The sequence was obtained from a human donor who had recovered from COVID-19. Sequences were derived from CD4+ T cells from blood, cultured in vitro, sampled after SARS-CoV-2 vaccination. CDR3 DNA sequence: TGTGCCAGCAGCCAGGGGCGCAACACTGAAGCTTTCTTT. This gives the protein CASSQGRNTEAFF.